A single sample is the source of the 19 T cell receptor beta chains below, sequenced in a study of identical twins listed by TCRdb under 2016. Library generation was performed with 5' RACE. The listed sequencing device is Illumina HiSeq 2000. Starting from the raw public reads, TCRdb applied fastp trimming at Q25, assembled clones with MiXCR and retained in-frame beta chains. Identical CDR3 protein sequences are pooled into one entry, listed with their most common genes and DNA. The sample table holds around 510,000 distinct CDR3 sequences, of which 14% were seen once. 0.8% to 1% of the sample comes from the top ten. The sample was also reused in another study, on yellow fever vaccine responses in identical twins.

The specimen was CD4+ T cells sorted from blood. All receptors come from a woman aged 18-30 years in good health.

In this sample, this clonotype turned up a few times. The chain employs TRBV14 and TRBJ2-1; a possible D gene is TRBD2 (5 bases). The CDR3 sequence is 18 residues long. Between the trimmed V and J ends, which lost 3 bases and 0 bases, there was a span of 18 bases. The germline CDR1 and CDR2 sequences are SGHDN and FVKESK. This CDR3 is CASSQPFSEASSYNEQFF. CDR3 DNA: TGTGCCAGCAGCCAGCCCTTTAGCGAGGCCAGCTCCTACAATGAGCAGTTCTTC.

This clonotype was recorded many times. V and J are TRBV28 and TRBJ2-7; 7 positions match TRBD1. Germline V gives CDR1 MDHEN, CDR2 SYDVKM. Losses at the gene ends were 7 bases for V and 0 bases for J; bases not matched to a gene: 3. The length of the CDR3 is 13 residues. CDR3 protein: CASKTGPSYEQYF. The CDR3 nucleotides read TGTGCCAGCAAGACAGGGCCCTCCTACGAGCAGTACTTC.

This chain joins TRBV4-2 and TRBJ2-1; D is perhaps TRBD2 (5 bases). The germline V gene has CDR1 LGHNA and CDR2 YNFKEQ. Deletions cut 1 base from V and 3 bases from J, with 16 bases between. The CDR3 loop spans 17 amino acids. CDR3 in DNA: TGTGCCAGCAGCCAAGCCCACGTCCGGGGAATCTACAATGAGCAGTTCTTC. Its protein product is CASSQAHVRGIYNEQFF.

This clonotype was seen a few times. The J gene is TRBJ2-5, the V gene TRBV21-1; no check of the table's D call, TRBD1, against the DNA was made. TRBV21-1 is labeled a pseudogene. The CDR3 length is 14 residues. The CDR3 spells CASSKAKGQETQYF. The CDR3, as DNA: TGTGCCAGCAGCAAAGCTAAGGGGCAAGAGACCCAGTACTTC.

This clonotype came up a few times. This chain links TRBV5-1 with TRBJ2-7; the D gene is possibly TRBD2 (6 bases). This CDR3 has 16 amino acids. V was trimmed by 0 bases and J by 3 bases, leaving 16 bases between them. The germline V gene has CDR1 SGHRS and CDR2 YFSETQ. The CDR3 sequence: CASSLDGGQLIYEQYF. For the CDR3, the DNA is TGCGCCAGCAGCTTGGATGGAGGGCAGTTGATCTACGAGCAGTACTTC.

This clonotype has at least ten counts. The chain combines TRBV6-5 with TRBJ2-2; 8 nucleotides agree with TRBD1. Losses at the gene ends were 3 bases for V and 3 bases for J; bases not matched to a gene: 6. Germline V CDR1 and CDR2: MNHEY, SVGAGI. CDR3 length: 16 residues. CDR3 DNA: TGTGCCAGCAGTTATAAACGGACAGGGCACACCGGGGAGCTGTTTTTT. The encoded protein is CASSYKRTGHTGELFF.

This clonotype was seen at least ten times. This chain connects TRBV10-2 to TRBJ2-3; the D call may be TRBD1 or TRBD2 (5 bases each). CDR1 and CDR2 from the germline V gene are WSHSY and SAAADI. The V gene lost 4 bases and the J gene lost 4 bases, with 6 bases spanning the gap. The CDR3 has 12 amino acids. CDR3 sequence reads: CASSVGADTQYF. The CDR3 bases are TGCGCCAGCAGTGTGGGGGCAGATACGCAGTATTTT.

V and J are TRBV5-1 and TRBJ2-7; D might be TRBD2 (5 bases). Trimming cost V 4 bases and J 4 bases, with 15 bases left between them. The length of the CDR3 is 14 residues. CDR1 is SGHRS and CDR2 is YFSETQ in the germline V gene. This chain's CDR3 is CASSATGMAYEQYF. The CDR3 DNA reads TGCGCCAGCAGCGCGACCGGGATGGCATACGAGCAGTACTTC.

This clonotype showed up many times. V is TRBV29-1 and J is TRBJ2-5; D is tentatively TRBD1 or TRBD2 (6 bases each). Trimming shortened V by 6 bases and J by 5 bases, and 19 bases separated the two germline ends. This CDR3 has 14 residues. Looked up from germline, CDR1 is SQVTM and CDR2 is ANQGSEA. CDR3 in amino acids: CSVRMGGWGETQYF. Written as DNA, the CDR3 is TGCAGCGTCCGGATGGGGGGCTGGGGTGAGACCCAGTACTTC. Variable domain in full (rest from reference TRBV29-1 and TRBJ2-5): SAVISQKPSRDICQRGTSLTIQCQVDSQVTMMFWYRQQPGQSLTLIATANQGSEATYESGFVIDKFPISRPNLTFSTLTVSNMSPEDSSIYLCSVRMGGWGETQYFGPGTRLLVL.

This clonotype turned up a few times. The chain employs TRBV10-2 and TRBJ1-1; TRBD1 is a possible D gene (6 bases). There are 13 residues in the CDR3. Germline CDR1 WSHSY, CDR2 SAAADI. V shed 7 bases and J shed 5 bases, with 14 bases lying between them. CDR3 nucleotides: TGCGCCAGCACCTCACAGGGCCGAACTGAAGCTTTCTTT. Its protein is CASTSQGRTEAFF.

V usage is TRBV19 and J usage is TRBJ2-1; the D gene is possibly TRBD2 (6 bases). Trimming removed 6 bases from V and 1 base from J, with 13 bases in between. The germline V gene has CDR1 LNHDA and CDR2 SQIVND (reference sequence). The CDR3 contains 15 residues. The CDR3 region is CASRPAGRSYNEQFF. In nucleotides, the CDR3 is TGTGCCAGTAGGCCAGCGGGCCGATCCTACAATGAGCAGTTCTTC.

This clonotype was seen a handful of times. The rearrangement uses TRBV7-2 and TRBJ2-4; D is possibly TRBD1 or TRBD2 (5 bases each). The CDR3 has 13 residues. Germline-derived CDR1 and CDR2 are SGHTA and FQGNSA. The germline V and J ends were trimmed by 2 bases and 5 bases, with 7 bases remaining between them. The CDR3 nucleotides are TGTGCCAGCAGCTTACGGGGCCAAAACATTCAGTACTTC. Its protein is CASSLRGQNIQYF.

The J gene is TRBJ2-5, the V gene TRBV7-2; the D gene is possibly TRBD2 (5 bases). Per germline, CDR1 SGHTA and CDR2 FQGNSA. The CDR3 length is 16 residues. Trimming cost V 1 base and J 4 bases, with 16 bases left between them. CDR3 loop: CASSLEGALNRETQYF. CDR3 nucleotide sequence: TGTGCCAGCAGCTTAGAGGGAGCTCTTAATAGAGAGACCCAGTACTTC.

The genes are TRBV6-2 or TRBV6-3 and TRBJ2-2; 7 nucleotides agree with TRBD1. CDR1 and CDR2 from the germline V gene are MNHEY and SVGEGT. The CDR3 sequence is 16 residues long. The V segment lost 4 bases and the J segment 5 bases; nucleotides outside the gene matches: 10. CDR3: CASSFTPGQRTGELFF. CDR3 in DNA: TGTGCCAGCAGTTTTACTCCGGGACAGAGGACCGGGGAGCTGTTTTTT.

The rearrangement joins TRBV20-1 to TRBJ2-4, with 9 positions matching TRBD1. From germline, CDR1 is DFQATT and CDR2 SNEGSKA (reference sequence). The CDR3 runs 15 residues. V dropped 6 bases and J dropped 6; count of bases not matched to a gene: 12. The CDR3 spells CSAGLDRGKLNIQYF. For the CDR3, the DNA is TGCAGTGCCGGATTGGACAGGGGAAAATTAAACATTCAGTACTTC.

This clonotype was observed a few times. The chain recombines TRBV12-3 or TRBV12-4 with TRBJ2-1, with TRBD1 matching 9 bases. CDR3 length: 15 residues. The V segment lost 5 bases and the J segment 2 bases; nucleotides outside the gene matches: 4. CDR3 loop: CASSAGTGPYNEQFF. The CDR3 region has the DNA TGTGCCAGCAGTGCCGGGACAGGGCCCTACAATGAGCAGTTCTTC.

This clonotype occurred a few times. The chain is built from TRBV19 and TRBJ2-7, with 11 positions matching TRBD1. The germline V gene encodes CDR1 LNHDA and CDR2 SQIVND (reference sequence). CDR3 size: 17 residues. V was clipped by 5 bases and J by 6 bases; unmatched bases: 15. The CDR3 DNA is TGTGCCAGTAGTTCCTACCCCGGGACAGGGGGTGCGCGCGAGCAGTACTTC. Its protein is CASSSYPGTGGAREQYF.

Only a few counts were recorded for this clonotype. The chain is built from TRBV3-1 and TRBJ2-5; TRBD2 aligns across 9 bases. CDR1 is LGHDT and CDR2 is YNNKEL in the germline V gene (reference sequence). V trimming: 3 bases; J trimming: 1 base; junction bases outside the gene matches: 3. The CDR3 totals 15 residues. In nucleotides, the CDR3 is TGTGCCAGCAGCCAGGCTAGCGGGGTCCAAGAGACCCAGTACTTC. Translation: CASSQASGVQETQYF.

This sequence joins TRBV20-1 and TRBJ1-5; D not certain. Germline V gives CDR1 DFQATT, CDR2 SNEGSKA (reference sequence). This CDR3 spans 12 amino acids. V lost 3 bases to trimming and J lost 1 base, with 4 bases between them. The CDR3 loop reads CSASWSNQPQHF. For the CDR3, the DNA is TGCAGTGCTAGTTGGAGCAATCAGCCCCAGCATTTT.